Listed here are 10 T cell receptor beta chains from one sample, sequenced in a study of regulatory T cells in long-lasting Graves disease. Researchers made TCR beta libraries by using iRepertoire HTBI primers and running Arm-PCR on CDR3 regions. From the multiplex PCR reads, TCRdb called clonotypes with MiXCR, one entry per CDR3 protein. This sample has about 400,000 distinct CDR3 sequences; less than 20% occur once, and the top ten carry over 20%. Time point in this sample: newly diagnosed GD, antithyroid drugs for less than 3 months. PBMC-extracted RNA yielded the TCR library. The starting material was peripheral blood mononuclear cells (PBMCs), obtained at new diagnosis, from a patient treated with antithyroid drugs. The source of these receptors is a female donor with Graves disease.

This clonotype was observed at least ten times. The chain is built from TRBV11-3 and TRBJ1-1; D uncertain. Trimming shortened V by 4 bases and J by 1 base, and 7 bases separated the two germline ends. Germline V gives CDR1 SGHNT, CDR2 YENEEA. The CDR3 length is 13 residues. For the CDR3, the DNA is TGTGCCAGCAGCTGGCACCCGAACACTGAAGCTTTCTTT. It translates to CASSWHPNTEAFF.

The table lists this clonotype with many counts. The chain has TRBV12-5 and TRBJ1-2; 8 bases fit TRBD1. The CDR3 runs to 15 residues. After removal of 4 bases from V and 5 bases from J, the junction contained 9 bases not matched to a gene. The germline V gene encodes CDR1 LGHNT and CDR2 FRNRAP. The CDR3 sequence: CASGSWDRRSYGYTF. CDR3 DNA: TGTGCTAGTGGTTCCTGGGACAGGAGGAGTTATGGCTACACCTTC.

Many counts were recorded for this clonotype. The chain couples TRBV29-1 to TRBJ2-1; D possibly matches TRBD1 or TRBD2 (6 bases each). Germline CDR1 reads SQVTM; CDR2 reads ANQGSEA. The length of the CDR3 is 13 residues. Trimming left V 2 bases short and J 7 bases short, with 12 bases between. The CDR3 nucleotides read TGCAGCGTTGAACCTACAGGGAGGAATGAGCAGTTCTTC. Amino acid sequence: CSVEPTGRNEQFF.

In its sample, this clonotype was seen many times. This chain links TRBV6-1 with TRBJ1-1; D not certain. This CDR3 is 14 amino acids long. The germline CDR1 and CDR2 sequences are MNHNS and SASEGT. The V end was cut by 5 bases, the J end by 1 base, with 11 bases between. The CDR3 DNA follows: TGTGCCAGCAGTACCTCATTCGGGAACACTGAAGCTTTCTTT. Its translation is CASSTSFGNTEAFF.

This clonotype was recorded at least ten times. The CDR3 nucleotides read TGCGCCAGCAGCTTGGAGGGGGCGCAGGAGTATGGCTACACCTTC. Amino acids: CASSLEGAQEYGYTF. The chain combines TRBV5-1 with TRBJ1-2; TRBD1 agrees at 7 bases. V lost 0 bases and J lost 5; bases outside the gene matches: 7. The length of the CDR3 is 15 residues. Germline V CDR1 and CDR2: SGHRS, YFSETQ.

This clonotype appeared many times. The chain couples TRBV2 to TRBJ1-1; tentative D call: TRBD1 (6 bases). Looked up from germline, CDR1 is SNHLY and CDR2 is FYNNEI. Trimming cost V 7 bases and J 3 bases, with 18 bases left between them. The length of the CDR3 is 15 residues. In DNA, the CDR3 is TGTGCCAGCACGGGGGGGGCAGAGGGGGACACTGAAGCTTTCTTT. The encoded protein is CASTGGAEGDTEAFF.

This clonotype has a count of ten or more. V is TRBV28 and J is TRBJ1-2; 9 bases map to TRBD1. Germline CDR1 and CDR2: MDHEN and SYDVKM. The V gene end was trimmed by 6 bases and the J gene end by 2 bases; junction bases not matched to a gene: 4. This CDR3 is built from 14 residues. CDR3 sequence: CASSLGTGNYGYTF. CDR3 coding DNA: TGTGCCAGCAGCTTAGGGACAGGGAACTATGGCTACACCTTC.

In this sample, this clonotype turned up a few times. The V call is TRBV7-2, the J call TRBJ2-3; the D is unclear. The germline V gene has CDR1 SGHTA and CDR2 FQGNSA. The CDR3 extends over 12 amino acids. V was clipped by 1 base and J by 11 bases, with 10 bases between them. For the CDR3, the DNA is TGTGCCAGCAGCTTAGAAGTCCCACAGCAGTATTTT. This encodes CASSLEVPQQYF.

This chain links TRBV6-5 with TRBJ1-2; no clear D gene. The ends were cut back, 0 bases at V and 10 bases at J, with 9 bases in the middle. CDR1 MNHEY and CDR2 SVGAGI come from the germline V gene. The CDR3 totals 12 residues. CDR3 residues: CASSYSTGSYTF. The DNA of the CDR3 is TGTGCCAGCAGTTACTCGACGGGCTCCTACACCTTC.

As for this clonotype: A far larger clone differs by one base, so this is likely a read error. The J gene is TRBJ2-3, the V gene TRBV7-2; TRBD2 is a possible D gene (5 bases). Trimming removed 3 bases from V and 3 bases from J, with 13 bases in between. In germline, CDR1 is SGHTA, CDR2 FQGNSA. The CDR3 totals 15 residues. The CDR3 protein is CASSFGRGGTDTQYF. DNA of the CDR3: TGTGCCAGCAGCTTCGGACGTGGCGGGACAGATACGCAGTATTTT.